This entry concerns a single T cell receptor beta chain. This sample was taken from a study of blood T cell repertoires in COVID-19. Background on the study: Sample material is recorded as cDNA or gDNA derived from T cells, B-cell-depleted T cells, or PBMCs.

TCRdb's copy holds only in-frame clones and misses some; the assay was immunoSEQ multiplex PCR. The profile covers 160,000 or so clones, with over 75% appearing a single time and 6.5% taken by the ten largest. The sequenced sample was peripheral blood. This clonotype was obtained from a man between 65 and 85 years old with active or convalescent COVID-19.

The CDR3, as DNA: TGTGCCAGTAGTATCGGGGACAGGGGATATGGCTACACCTTC. Amino acids: CASSIGDRGYGYTF. The chain has TRBV19 and TRBJ1-2; 10 bases align to TRBD1. The CDR3 runs to 14 residues. The V segment lost 3 bases and the J segment 5 bases; nucleotides outside the gene matches: 3. Germline V gives CDR1 LNHDA, CDR2 SQIVND (reference sequence).